This T cell receptor (beta chain) was captured in a study of T-cell reconstitution after alpha-beta-depleted transplantation in children. This clonotype was seen at least ten times. Its target is not known. Whole-study results and caveats: Diversity and T-cell counts at one year after transplant derived mostly from new T cells. Two months or so post-transplant, alpha-beta T cells reportedly derived from several hundred expanded graft clones. Day-60 TCRbeta diversity that was high in some patients was derived from surviving recipient T cells and thymic progenitors.

Germline trimming cut 7 bases from V and 8 bases from J; bases unmatched to any gene: 7. The CDR3 contains 13 residues. Germline-derived CDR1 and CDR2 are SQVTM and ANQGSEA. Preparation of the TCRbeta library was carried out with unique molecular identifiers. In TCRdb, the PCR reads were re-called with MiXCR into one record per CDR3 protein. This sample has about 200,000 distinct CDR3 sequences, with approximately 7% found just once. This TCR came from a boy between 2 and 10 years old with acute lymphoblastic leukemia, due to receive a stem cell transplant. The input for sequencing was PBMCs, taken before TCRalphabeta/CD19-depleted stem cell transplant. The chain is built from TRBV29-1 and TRBJ1-4; 10 bases fit TRBD1. The CDR3 protein is CSARQGAGEKLFF. The DNA of the CDR3 is TGCAGCGCCCGACAGGGGGCGGGAGAAAAACTGTTTTTT.